This TCR beta chain derives from a study of pediatric ulcerative colitis. J gave up 5 bases and V 4 bases, and 3 bases lay outside the gene matches. This CDR3 spans 14 amino acids. Germline CDR1 KGHSH, CDR2 LQKENI. The table came from immunoSEQ multiplex PCR; TCRdb's copy has only in-frame clones and leaves some out. This table holds about 60,000 clones, 87% found once. Material: blood. The genes are TRBV18 and TRBJ1-1; TRBD1 aligns across 11 bases. This clonotype was obtained from a boy between 5 and 17 years old who was a control in a study of pediatric ulcerative colitis. This CDR3 is CASSRGQGATEAFF. The CDR3 DNA sequence: TGTGCCAGCTCACGAGGACAGGGGGCTACTGAAGCTTTCTTT.